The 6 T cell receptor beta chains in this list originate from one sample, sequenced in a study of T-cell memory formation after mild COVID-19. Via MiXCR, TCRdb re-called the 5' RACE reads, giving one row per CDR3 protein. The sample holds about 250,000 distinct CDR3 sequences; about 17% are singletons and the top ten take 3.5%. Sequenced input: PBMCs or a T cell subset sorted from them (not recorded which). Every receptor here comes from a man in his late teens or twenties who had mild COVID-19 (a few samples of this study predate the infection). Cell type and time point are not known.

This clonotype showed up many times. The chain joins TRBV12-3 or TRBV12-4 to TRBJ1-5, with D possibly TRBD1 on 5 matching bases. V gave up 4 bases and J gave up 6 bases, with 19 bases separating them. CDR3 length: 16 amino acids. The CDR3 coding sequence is TGTGCCAGCAGTTATAGCCCCGCAGGGTTGAGTCAGCCCCAGCATTTT. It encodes CASSYSPAGLSQPQHF.

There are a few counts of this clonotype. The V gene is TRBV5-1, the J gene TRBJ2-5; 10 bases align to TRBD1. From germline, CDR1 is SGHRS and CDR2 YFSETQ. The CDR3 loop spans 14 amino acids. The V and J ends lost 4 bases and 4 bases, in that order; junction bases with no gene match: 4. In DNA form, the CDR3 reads TGCGCCAGCAGCCCCGGGACAGGGGCAGAGACCCAGTACTTC. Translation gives CASSPGTGAETQYF.

The CDR3 here is CSGRPGPTRYEQFF. CDR3 DNA: TGCAGCGGCCGTCCGGGGCCCACAAGATATGAGCAGTTCTTC. This sequence joins TRBV29-1 and TRBJ2-1; the D gene could be TRBD1 or TRBD2 (5 bases each). V was shortened by 7 bases and J by 8 bases, with 21 bases between the two germline ends. In germline, CDR1 is SQVTM, CDR2 ANQGSEA. The CDR3 runs to 14 residues.

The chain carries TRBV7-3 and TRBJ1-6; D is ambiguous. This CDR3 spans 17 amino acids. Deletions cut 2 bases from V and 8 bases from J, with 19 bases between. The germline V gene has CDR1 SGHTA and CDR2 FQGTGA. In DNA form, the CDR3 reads TGTGCCAGCAGCTTAGAGCTCTGGAGGACGAACGATTCACCCCTCCACTTT. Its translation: CASSLELWRTNDSPLHF.

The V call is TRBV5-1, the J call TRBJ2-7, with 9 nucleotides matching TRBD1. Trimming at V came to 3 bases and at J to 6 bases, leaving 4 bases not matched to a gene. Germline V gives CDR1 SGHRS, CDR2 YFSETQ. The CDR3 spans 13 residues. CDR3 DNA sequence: TGCGCCAGCAGCTCCGGGACAGGGCCCGAGCAGTACTTC. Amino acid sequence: CASSSGTGPEQYF.

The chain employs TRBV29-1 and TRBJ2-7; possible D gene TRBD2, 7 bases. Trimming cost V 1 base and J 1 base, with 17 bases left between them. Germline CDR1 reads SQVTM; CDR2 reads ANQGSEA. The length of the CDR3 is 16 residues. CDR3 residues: CSVEGARGGSSYEQYF. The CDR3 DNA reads TGCAGCGTTGAAGGCGCTAGGGGGGGATCATCCTACGAGCAGTACTTC.